The source of this TCR beta chain is a study of T cell responses to AZD1222 COVID-19 vaccine. At the level of the study: Pooled in the analysis were second doses at about 4 or about 12 weeks.

This clone was counted a few times. Only in-frame clones appear in the TCRdb table, and some are missing; sequencing was by immunoSEQ multiplex PCR. The sample lists about 140,000 clones; 85% to 90% were seen once. The sequence came from an adult in good health. Here the sequenced sample was peripheral blood, taken on day 0 of AZD1222 vaccination.

CDR3 nucleotide sequence: TGTGCCAGCACTGTAAAAGGGGATGAAGCTTTCTTT. Translating it yields CASTVKGDEAFF. The chain joins TRBV12-3 or TRBV12-4 to TRBJ1-1; maybe TRBD1 (5 bases). The V end lost 7 bases, the J end lost 7 bases, and 13 bases lay between the germline ends. The CDR3 runs 12 residues.